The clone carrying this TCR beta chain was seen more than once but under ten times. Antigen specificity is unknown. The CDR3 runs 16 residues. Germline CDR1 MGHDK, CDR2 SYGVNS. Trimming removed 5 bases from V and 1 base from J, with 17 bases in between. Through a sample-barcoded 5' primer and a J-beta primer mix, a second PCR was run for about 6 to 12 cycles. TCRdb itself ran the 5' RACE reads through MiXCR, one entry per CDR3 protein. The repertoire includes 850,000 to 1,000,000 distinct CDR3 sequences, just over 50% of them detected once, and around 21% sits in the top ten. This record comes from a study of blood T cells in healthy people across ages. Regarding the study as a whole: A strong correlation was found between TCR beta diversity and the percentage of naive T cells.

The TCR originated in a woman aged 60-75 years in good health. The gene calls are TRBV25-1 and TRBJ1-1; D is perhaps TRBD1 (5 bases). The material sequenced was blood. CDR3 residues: CASSLSFGTGNTEAFF. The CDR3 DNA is TGTGCCAGCAGTCTATCATTCGGGACGGGGAACACTGAAGCTTTCTTT.